This T cell receptor (beta chain) is drawn from a study of glioma-infiltrating T cells after dendritic cell vaccination (dated by TCRdb to the mid-2010s). With regard to the full study: Of the 15 or so glioblastoma patients in the cohort, all drawn from Phase I and II dendritic cell vaccination trials, 9 were newly diagnosed and 6 had recurrent disease. Between about 2002 and 2012, the patients were given dendritic cell vaccination pulsed with autologous tumor lysate. Patients received three intradermal dendritic cell vaccine injections at biweekly intervals in the arm below the axilla. The vaccine was prepared from monocyte-derived dendritic cells that were cultured for under 8 days with IL-4 and GM-CSF and then pulsed overnight with autologous tumor lysate. Survival after dendritic cell vaccination was correlated with TCR sequencing metrics, including TIL content and tumor-blood repertoire overlap. In glioblastoma patients vaccinated with dendritic cells, deep sequencing of TCR beta CDR3 regions served to measure the amount of tumor-infiltrating lymphocytes and to compare repertoires between tumor and blood. Overall study results and their limits: The cohort was small and heterogeneous, and full blood and tumor sets were available for few patients, with initial-recurrent tumor pairs available for even fewer patients. TCR clonality showed no direct relationship with survival, which suggests that a diverse polyclonal response may matter. Longer time to progression and overall survival after dendritic cell vaccination were predicted by higher estimated pretreatment TIL content. The three-group TCR overlap response model was described as speculative and requiring prospective validation.

The immunoSEQ assay amplified TCRB CDR3 regions from roughly 2.1 micrograms of genomic DNA, or from all available DNA when less than that amount was available. The multiplex PCR employed 60 forward primers targeting TCR V beta segments and 13 reverse primers targeting J beta segments. To estimate the number of reads per starting template, synthetic control templates were added to each sample at limiting dilution. The Illumina HiSeq System generated sequencing reads of 87 bp. Concerning the study's data processing: PCR and sequencing errors were removed by a nearest neighbor algorithm that merged closely related sequences. TCR overlap was defined as the percentage of unique tumor TCR beta sequences that were also found in the peripheral blood of the same patient. TCRdb mirrors the immuneACCESS table, restricted to in-frame sequences. Some clones are absent from its copies; in checked studies, under half trace to an unresolved V gene, and the reason for the others is unknown. V, J and clone size reflect that table, while D and trimming were determined from the DNA. A total of roughly 60,000 clones appear in this sample, roughly 80% of them only once. Around 14% of the sample is held by the ten biggest clonotypes.

According to the germline V gene (reference sequence), CDR1 reads LNHDA and CDR2 reads SQIVND. The CDR3, cysteine through phenylalanine, is 16 amino acids long. Only CDR3 DNA remains: 48 bases, in frame from the first base. Unmatched junction bases come to 10, with V trimmed by 6 bases and J by 2 bases. The sample's time point label, in plain terms: after dendritic cell vaccination, including at tumor progression/relapse. Patients were selected on the basis of adequate residual fresh-frozen tumor tissue and more than two years of available survival data. None of the glioblastoma patients carried an isocitrate dehydrogenase mutation, although molecular status otherwise varied. PBMC collection took place before vaccination, two weeks after the third vaccination, and at tumor progression if progression occurred. The Qiagen DNeasy Blood extraction Kit was used for extraction of genomic DNA. This clone turned up a few times. The target of this receptor is not known. There are no base qualities to consult, and no much larger clone falls within one base.

The source of this sequence is a human donor with glioblastoma. The specimen was blood, collected after dendritic cell vaccination. The chain employs TRBV19 and TRBJ1-2; 9 central bases correspond to TRBD1. The DNA reads as follows: TGTGCCAGTAGCAGCCTTGGACAGGGGAGGAACTATGGCTACACCTTC. Its amino acids are CASSSLGQGRNYGYTF. Joined to the reference TRBV19 and TRBJ1-2 proteins, this CDR3 gives the full variable domain: DGGITQSPKYLFRKEGQNVTLSCEQNLNHDAMYWYRQDPGQGLRLIYYSQIVNDFQKGDIAEGYSVSREKKESFPLTVTSAQKNPTAFYLCASSSLGQGRNYGYTFGSGTRLTVV.